Listed below are T cell receptor beta chains from one sample, sequenced in a study of CD8 T cells in Susac syndrome. TCRdb processed the immunoSEQ multiplex PCR reads anew with MiXCR; each CDR3 protein has one entry. This sample has fewer than 200,000 distinct CDR3 sequences, with about 91% found just once. The specimen sequenced was CD4+ T cells from PBMCs. The receptors were sampled from a human donor with Susac syndrome. The conserved cysteine and the conserved F or W are not part of the CDR3 here. Each record gives: D gene, V gene, J gene, CDR3 protein. A D gene is named only where the DNA matches it firmly.

>TRBD1|TRBV6-5|TRBJ1-5
ASSSGQGGQPQH
>NA|TRBV25-1|TRBJ1-5
ASSEIGLGQPQH
>NA|TRBV29-1|TRBJ1-2
SVERWAGTNYGYT
>TRBD2|TRBV4-1|TRBJ2-1
ASRHNINSGGMNEQF
>NA|TRBV18|TRBJ1-4
ASSLLLGAANEKLF
>NA|TRBV4-2|TRBJ1-1
ASMGSMNTEAF
>NA|TRBV10-2|TRBJ2-7
ASGGTGSSYEQY
>NA|TRBV6-1|TRBJ2-5
ASRLRGAETQY
>NA|TRBV20-1|TRBJ1-2
SARDSSLYT
>NA|TRBV9|TRBJ1-1
ASSVQGRLTEAF
>NA|TRBV7-9|TRBJ1-1
ASSLGGKEAF
>NA|TRBV6-5|TRBJ1-6
ASSFAGGNSPLH
>NA|TRBV6-1|TRBJ1-5
ASSEGGELGQPQH
>TRBD2|TRBV11-1|TRBJ2-1
ASSLILAALGNEQF
>TRBD2|TRBV20-1|TRBJ2-3
SASSGRATDTQY
>TRBD1|TRBV3-1|TRBJ1-6
ASSRLDRADSPLH
>NA|TRBV27|TRBJ2-7
ASSTRNPRTEEQY
>NA|TRBV21-1|TRBJ2-3
ASSKGKGPGRTDTQY
>NA|TRBV11-2|TRBJ2-3
ASSLDVPRRGKPRNTDTQY
>NA|TRBV6-5|TRBJ1-2
ASRRDSNYGYT
>TRBD2|TRBV28|TRBJ2-1
ASRVAGGFEQF
>NA|TRBV12-3/TRBV12-4|TRBJ1-4
ASSQGEGGEKLF
>NA|TRBV29-1|TRBJ1-1
SVVRPLDTEAF
>NA|TRBV3-1|TRBJ2-7
ASSQETGSREFHEQY
>NA|TRBV5-1|TRBJ2-3
ASSLAGGAYTQY
>TRBD2|TRBV20-1|TRBJ2-1
SAITGGGALLTYNEQF
>TRBD1|TRBV12-3/TRBV12-4|TRBJ1-2
ASKQGADYGYT
>TRBD2|TRBV2|TRBJ2-1
ASRLKAGGLHRF
>NA|TRBV18|TRBJ1-1
ASSRVSGTEAF
>NA|TRBV19|TRBJ1-2
AGWRDAAPNGYT
>TRBD1|TRBV7-9|TRBJ1-5
ASSSSTGENQPQH
>TRBD2|TRBV2|TRBJ2-1
ASRAGVGNEQF
>NA|TRBV3-1|TRBJ2-1
ASSQDAASNEQF
>TRBD2|TRBV30|TRBJ2-5
AWAFSGGRETQY
>NA|TRBV19|TRBJ2-3
ASSISWGEGTDTQY
>NA|TRBV7-6|TRBJ2-1
ASSDSFGTENNEQF
>NA|TRBV30|TRBJ1-1
AWKRGAPNTEAF
>NA|TRBV30|TRBJ1-1
AWSWRGTEAF
>NA|TRBV6-5|TRBJ2-4
ASSYSSDRLQY
>NA|TRBV18|TRBJ2-5
ASSPPSGKETQY